One and the same sample provided the 26 T cell receptor beta chains below, sequenced in a study of blood T cells in healthy people across ages. Through a sample-barcoded 5' primer and a J-beta primer mix, a second PCR was run for roughly 6 to 11 cycles. Each CDR3 protein is one row after TCRdb ran MiXCR on the 5' RACE reads. The sample has about 690,000 distinct CDR3 sequences, around 38% seen once. The sequenced sample consisted of blood. The receptors were sampled from an elderly man in good health.

The genes are TRBV7-2 and TRBJ1-2; perhaps TRBD1 as D (5 bases). Trimming pared 2 bases from V and 8 bases from J, leaving 15 bases between. Germline loops: CDR1 SGHTA, CDR2 FQGNSA. The CDR3 loop spans 14 amino acids. CDR3 bases: TGTGCCAGCAGCTTAAGGGCGGGGCAAGAAGGCTACACCTTC. It is translated as CASSLRAGQEGYTF.

The chain is built from TRBV20-1 and TRBJ2-5; 9 nucleotides agree with TRBD1. Trimming cost V 5 bases and J 11 bases; bases outside gene matches: 18. CDR3 size: 15 residues. Germline V gene sequence: CDR1 DFQATT, CDR2 SNEGSKA (reference sequence). The CDR3 region is CSAPATGTGSSKQYF. The DNA of the CDR3 is TGCAGTGCTCCCGCTACCGGGACAGGGAGTTCGAAGCAGTACTTC.

This clonotype has a count of ten or more. This chain connects TRBV29-1 to TRBJ2-5; TRBD1 matches at 7 bases. V was clipped by 1 base and J by 5 bases; unmatched bases: 7. CDR3 length equals 14 residues. Germline V lookup: CDR1 SQVTM, CDR2 ANQGSEA. The CDR3 here is CSVEVPRGIETQYF. CDR3 in DNA: TGCAGCGTTGAAGTACCCAGGGGGATTGAGACCCAGTACTTC.

This clonotype occurred a few times. This chain links TRBV20-1 with TRBJ2-1; TRBD1 is a possible D gene (6 bases). The germline CDR1 and CDR2 sequences are DFQATT and SNEGSKA (reference sequence). Trimming took off 5 bases at V and 10 bases at J, with 21 bases between the two ends. This CDR3 spans 14 amino acids. The CDR3 reads CSAPGTRVFGEQFF. For the CDR3, the DNA is TGCAGTGCTCCCGGGACAAGGGTTTTCGGGGAGCAGTTCTTC.

This clonotype has at least ten counts. CDR3 sequence: CASSFSELEYNEQFF. The CDR3 DNA reads as TGTGCCAGCAGTTTTTCGGAGCTAGAATACAATGAGCAGTTCTTC. This chain links TRBV28 with TRBJ2-1, with unresolved D. V was cut by 3 bases and J by 4 bases, with 13 bases left in between. Germline loops: CDR1 MDHEN, CDR2 SYDVKM. This CDR3 is 15 amino acids long.

This clonotype occurred a few times. This rearrangement joins TRBV7-2 to TRBJ2-1, with 9 bases aligning to TRBD2. The CDR3 spans 15 residues. With V trimmed by 2 bases and J by 2 bases, 1 base remained unmatched. Per germline, CDR1 SGHTA and CDR2 FQGNSA. The chain's CDR3 is CASSLSGRTYNEQFF. The CDR3 nucleotides read TGTGCCAGCAGCTTAAGCGGGAGGACCTACAATGAGCAGTTCTTC.

This clonotype showed up just a few times. The V and J genes are TRBV20-1 and TRBJ2-1; tentatively, D is TRBD1 or TRBD2 (5 bases each). CDR1 is DFQATT and CDR2 is SNEGSKA in the germline V gene (reference sequence). The CDR3 has 15 amino acids. V was shortened by 1 base and J by 3 bases, with 13 bases between the two germline ends. The CDR3 coding sequence is TGCAGTGCTAGAGTACGGGACCTCGTCTACAATGAGCAGTTCTTC. Its translation is CSARVRDLVYNEQFF.

The rearrangement links TRBV18 to TRBJ2-3, with a possible D match to TRBD1 (5 bases). The CDR3 loop spans 15 amino acids. Trimming took 2 bases from V and 3 from J, leaving 12 bases between them. The V gene's germline CDR1 is KGHSH and CDR2 LQKENI. The DNA for the CDR3 is TGTGCCAGCTCACCAGTGCAGGGCGTGACAGATACGCAGTATTTT. Translating it yields CASSPVQGVTDTQYF.

The chain is built from TRBV12-3 or TRBV12-4 and TRBJ2-1; 10 nucleotides agree with TRBD2. The V segment lost 3 bases and the J segment 9 bases; nucleotides outside the gene matches: 14. The CDR3 has 17 amino acids. CDR3 amino acids: CASSFGGVTSGKTEQFF. In nucleotides, the CDR3 is TGTGCCAGCAGTTTTGGAGGTGTTACTAGCGGGAAGACTGAGCAGTTCTTC.

This clonotype was counted only a few times. CDR3 in amino acids: CASSQDPVGGEVGYTF. The CDR3 DNA sequence: TGCGCCAGCAGCCAAGACCCAGTGGGGGGGGAAGTTGGCTACACCTTC. The V gene is TRBV4-3, the J gene TRBJ1-2; D might be TRBD1 (5 bases). V lost 0 bases and J 7 bases, leaving 18 bases between the germline ends. CDR1 and CDR2 (germline): LGHNA, YSLEER. The CDR3 has 16 amino acids.

With regard to this clonotype: A read error may account for a junction end that differs from germline. The chain combines TRBV4-3 with TRBJ2-3, with D possibly matching TRBD2 (7 bases). The CDR3 covers 19 residues. The V gene's germline CDR1 is LGHNA and CDR2 YSLEER. The CDR3, as DNA: TGCGCCAGCAGCCCCCGACAGACGCAGGGGAGGGCCATCACAGGTACGCAGTATTTT. It yields the protein CASSPRQTQGRAITGTQYF.

There are a few counts of this clonotype. J is TRBJ2-5 and V is TRBV5-1; TRBD2 aligns across 16 bases. The CDR3 totals 16 residues. The J segment lost 9 bases and the V segment lost 4 bases, leaving 9 bases of the junction unmatched. Germline V CDR1 and CDR2: SGHRS, YFSETQ. CDR3 DNA sequence: TGCGCCAGCAGCCCCTTAGGAGGGACTAGCGGGGGGGCCCAGTACTTC. Its translation is CASSPLGGTSGGAQYF. The whole variable domain, filled in from reference TRBV5-1 and TRBJ2-5, reads KAGVTQTPRYLIKTRGQQVTLSCSPISGHRSVSWYQQTPGQGLQFLFEYFSETQRNKGNFPGRFSGRQFSNSRSEMNVSTLELGDSALYLCASSPLGGTSGGAQYFGPGTRLLVL.

This clonotype has just a few counts. The chain is built from TRBV7-2 and TRBJ2-7; 7 bases align to TRBD1. The CDR3 contains 14 residues. J lost 6 bases, V lost 2 bases, and 7 bases had no gene match. Germline V gives CDR1 SGHTA, CDR2 FQGNSA. For the CDR3, the DNA is TGTGCCAGCAGCTTAACCACAGGGGTCCCCGAGCAGTACTTC. Protein: CASSLTTGVPEQYF.

This clonotype was seen just once. CDR3 protein: CASNGQGQGQPQHF. CDR3 DNA: TGTGCCAGCAACGGACAGGGGCAGGGTCAGCCCCAGCATTTT. The chain has TRBV2 and TRBJ1-5, with 9 bases aligning to TRBD1. Germline V lookup: CDR1 SNHLY, CDR2 FYNNEI. The CDR3 covers 14 residues. V dropped 7 bases and J dropped 6; count of bases not matched to a gene: 7.

This clonotype has more than one count but fewer than ten. The chain joins TRBV7-6 to TRBJ2-3; the match to TRBD1 covers 8 bases. Trimming cost V 5 bases and J 3 bases; bases outside gene matches: 7. Germline-derived CDR1 and CDR2 are SGHVS and FNYEAQ. CDR3 length: 15 amino acids. CDR3 sequence reads: CASSTWTGRTDTQYF. CDR3 nucleotides: TGTGCCAGCAGCACCTGGACAGGGCGAACAGATACGCAGTATTTT.

This clonotype was seen ten or more times. This sequence joins TRBV27 and TRBJ2-7; 9 bases agree with TRBD2. The CDR3 is 13 residues long. V shed 6 bases, J shed 2 bases, and the junction held 2 bases outside the gene matches. Germline-derived CDR1 and CDR2 are MNHEY and SMNVEV (reference sequence). CDR3 region: CASSQREAYEQYF. The CDR3 DNA reads TGTGCCAGCAGCCAGCGGGAGGCCTACGAGCAGTACTTC.

The rearrangement uses TRBV28 and TRBJ1-2, with 9 bases lining up with TRBD1. Looked up from germline, CDR1 is MDHEN and CDR2 is SYDVKM. This CDR3 is built from 14 residues. Unmatched junction bases numbered 6, after V lost 2 bases and J lost 8 bases. This CDR3 reads CASSLDRDRDGYTF. DNA of the CDR3: TGTGCCAGCAGTTTAGATCGGGACAGGGACGGCTACACCTTC.

This clonotype occurred a few times. The CDR3, as DNA: TGTGCCAGCAGTGCAGGGGGTGGCTATGGCTACACCTTC. As protein: CASSAGGGYGYTF. This chain links TRBV2 with TRBJ1-2, with 7 nucleotides matching TRBD1. CDR1 and CDR2 (germline): SNHLY, FYNNEI. This CDR3 region has 13 residues. Unmatched junction bases numbered 3, after V lost 4 bases and J lost 4 bases. The full variable domain, rest sourced from reference TRBV2 and TRBJ1-2, is EPEVTQTPSHQVTQMGQEVILRCVPISNHLYFYWYRQILGQKVEFLVSFYNNEISEKSEIFDDQFSVERPDGSNFTLKIRSTKLEDSAMYFCASSAGGGYGYTFGSGTRLTVV.

This clonotype was seen more than once but under ten times. The rearrangement joins TRBV18 to TRBJ2-1; D call uncertain. Trimming cost V 1 base and J 5 bases, with 15 bases left between them. Germline V gene sequence: CDR1 KGHSH, CDR2 LQKENI. The CDR3 length is 16 residues. CDR3 in amino acids: CASSPQVGKLNNEQFF. The CDR3 bases are TGTGCCAGCTCACCACAAGTAGGGAAGCTTAACAATGAGCAGTTCTTC.

With regard to this clonotype: A much larger clone is a single base away; this may be a read error. The genes are TRBV28 and TRBJ2-1, with 14 bases aligning to TRBD2. The J call may be incorrect, as the DNA end agrees better with TRBJ2-7. Germline V gives CDR1 MDHEN, CDR2 SYDVKM. The length of the CDR3 is 19 residues. The CDR3 protein is CASSRGTSGSLYSYNEQYF. In DNA, the CDR3 is TGTGCCAGCAGTAGGGGGACTAGCGGGAGCCTATACTCCTACAATGAGCAGTACTTC.

The chain combines TRBV6-2 or TRBV6-3 with TRBJ2-1; possibly TRBD2 for D (6 bases). Per the germline V gene, CDR1 is MNHEY and CDR2 is SVGEGT. This CDR3 is 19 amino acids long. This CDR3 reads CDRNCWHRSTQMFGREQFF. CDR3 bases: TGTGACCGTAACTGCTGGCACAGAAGTACACAGATGTTTGGGAGGGAGCAGTTCTTC.

The chain employs TRBV14 and TRBJ2-7; D is perhaps TRBD2 (5 bases). The CDR3 is made up of 17 amino acids. Per germline, CDR1 SGHDN and CDR2 FVKESK. V shed 2 bases and J shed 2 bases, with 19 bases lying between them. CDR3 region: CASSQLASGLTTYEQYF. The CDR3 bases are TGTGCCAGCAGCCAATTGGCAAGTGGACTGACTACCTACGAGCAGTACTTC.

This clonotype was observed a handful of times. This rearrangement joins TRBV20-1 to TRBJ1-1; TRBD1 aligns across 9 bases. V lost 4 bases, J lost 1 base, and 4 bases stayed unmatched. In germline, CDR1 is DFQATT, CDR2 SNEGSKA (reference sequence). The CDR3 is 14 residues long. CDR3 in DNA: TGCAGTGCTAAAGACAGGGGGAGGAACACTGAAGCTTTCTTT. Its translation is CSAKDRGRNTEAFF.

This clonotype showed up many times. A read error may account for a junction end that differs from germline. The V and J genes are TRBV29-1 and TRBJ2-7, with TRBD1 matching over 7 bases. The CDR3 has 14 residues. CDR1 and CDR2 (germline): SQVTM, ANQGSEA. This CDR3 is CSAELGQNPYEQYF. CDR3 nucleotides: TGCAGCGCTGAACTGGGACAGAACCCCTACGAGCAGTACTTC.

CDR3 protein: CSALTGENEKLFF. In nucleotides, the CDR3 is TGCAGTGCGTTGACAGGGGAGAATGAAAAACTGTTTTTT. This chain connects TRBV20-1 to TRBJ1-4; 8 positions agree with TRBD1. The germline V gene encodes CDR1 DFQATT and CDR2 SNEGSKA (reference sequence). With V trimmed by 6 bases and J by 5 bases, 5 bases remained unmatched. The CDR3 is made up of 13 amino acids.

The chain couples TRBV20-1 to TRBJ1-5, with 11 bases matching TRBD1. The CDR3 has 15 residues. CDR1 is DFQATT and CDR2 is SNEGSKA in the germline V gene (reference sequence). Trimming at V came to 2 bases and at J to 4 bases, leaving 4 bases not matched to a gene. The DNA of the CDR3 is TGCAGTGCTAGATCAGGACAGGGGGCGAATCAGCCCCAGCATTTT. Its translation: CSARSGQGANQPQHF.